What follows describes a single T cell receptor beta chain. As yet, its antigen is unknown. This sample is drawn from a study of cytomegalovirus exposure and HLA in healthy donors. Only in-frame clones appear in the TCRdb table, and some are missing; sequencing was by immunoSEQ multiplex PCR. The sample shows around 58,000 clones, roughly 90% of them seen only once. Study results and limitations: Rarity marked most TCR sequences, yet some public TCRs occurred in many donors. Investigators reported under 200 TCR beta chains as tied to cytomegalovirus.

V shed 5 bases and J 2 bases; nucleotides not matched to a gene: 3. The CDR3 consists of 14 residues. Germline values: CDR1 SGHTA, CDR2 FQGTGA. Sequencing was performed on PBMCs. This TCR was recovered from a woman aged 18-29 years in good health and CMV-seronegative. The chain couples TRBV7-3 to TRBJ1-5, with TRBD1 matching over 7 bases. The CDR3 sequence: CASSRDRGNQPQHF. CDR3 in DNA: TGTGCCAGCAGCCGCGACAGGGGCAATCAGCCCCAGCATTTT.